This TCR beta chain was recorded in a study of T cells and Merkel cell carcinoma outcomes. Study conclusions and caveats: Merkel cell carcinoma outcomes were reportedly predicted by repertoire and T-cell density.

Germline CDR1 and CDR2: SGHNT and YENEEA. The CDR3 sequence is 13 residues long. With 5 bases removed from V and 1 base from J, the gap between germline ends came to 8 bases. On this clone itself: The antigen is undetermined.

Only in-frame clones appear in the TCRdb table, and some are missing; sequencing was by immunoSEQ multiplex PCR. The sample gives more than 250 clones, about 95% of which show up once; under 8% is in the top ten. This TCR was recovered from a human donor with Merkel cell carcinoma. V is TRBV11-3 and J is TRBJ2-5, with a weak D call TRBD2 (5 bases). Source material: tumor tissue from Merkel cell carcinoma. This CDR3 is CASSRGFQETQYF. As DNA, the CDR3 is TGTGCCAGCAGCCGCGGGTTCCAAGAGACCCAGTACTTC.